This T cell receptor (beta chain) was identified during a study of monozygotic twins with inflammatory bowel disease. The germline V gene has CDR1 SGHDN and CDR2 FVKESK. This CDR3 has 16 residues. TCRdb re-called the 5' RACE reads and catalogs CDR3 proteins one per entry, DNA excluded. The listing contains some 160,000 distinct CDR3 sequences. The rearrangement links TRBV14 to TRBJ1-1. The TCR originated in a human donor with ulcerative colitis or Crohn's disease, or a healthy co-twin of an affected twin (not recorded which). Material: blood. CDR3: CASSQDSEGPNTEAFF. Drawing the rest from reference TRBV14 and TRBJ1-1, the complete variable domain is EAGVTQFPSHSVIEKGQTVTLRCDPISGHDNLYWYRRVMGKEIKFLLHFVKESKQDESGMPNNRFLAERTGGTYSTLKVQPAELEDSGVYFCASSQDSEGPNTEAFFGQGTRLTVV.